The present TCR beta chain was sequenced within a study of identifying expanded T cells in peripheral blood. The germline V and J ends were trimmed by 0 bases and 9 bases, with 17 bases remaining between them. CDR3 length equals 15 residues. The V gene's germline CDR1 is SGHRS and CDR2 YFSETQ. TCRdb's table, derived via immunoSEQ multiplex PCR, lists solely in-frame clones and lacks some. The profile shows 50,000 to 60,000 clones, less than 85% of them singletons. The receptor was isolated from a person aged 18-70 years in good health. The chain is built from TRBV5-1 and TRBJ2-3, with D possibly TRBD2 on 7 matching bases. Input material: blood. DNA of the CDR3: TGCGCCAGCAGCTTGGCCTTCGGGGGGCCGGGGACGCAGTATTTT. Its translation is CASSLAFGGPGTQYF.